The 16 T cell receptor beta chains below come from one sample, sequenced in a study of blood T cell repertoires in COVID-19. Generated by immunoSEQ multiplex PCR, the TCRdb table keeps only in-frame clones and is missing some. The top ten hold less than 3.5% of the sample, which has 210,000 or so clones, about 90% seen once. The specimen was peripheral blood. These receptors originate from a woman aged 60-75 years with acute or convalescent COVID-19.

The chain couples TRBV3-1 (or the pseudogene TRBV3-2) to TRBJ2-1; 8 nucleotides match TRBD2. Trimming removed 4 bases from V and 0 bases from J; junction bases left unmatched: 2. Per germline, CDR1 LGHDT and CDR2 YNNKEL (reference sequence). This CDR3 is built from 15 residues. The CDR3 protein is CASSRLANSYNEQFF. The DNA for the CDR3 is TGTGCCAGCAGCCGACTAGCGAACTCCTACAATGAGCAGTTCTTC.

The chain employs TRBV7-9 and TRBJ1-2; weak D call: TRBD1 (6 bases). The CDR3 covers 15 residues. V gave up 5 bases and J gave up 4 bases, with 17 bases separating them. Germline V gene data show CDR1 as SEHNR and CDR2 as FQNEAQ (reference sequence). In nucleotides, the CDR3 is TGTGCCAGCAGCATCAGCGGAAGGGACACCTATGGCTACACCTTC. This sequence encodes CASSISGRDTYGYTF.

CDR3 DNA: TGTGCCAGCAGTTTAGGGGGGACCCAAGAGACCCAGTACTTC. Translated: CASSLGGTQETQYF. V and J are TRBV27 and TRBJ2-5, with D perhaps TRBD2 (6 bases). Per the germline V gene, CDR1 is MNHEY and CDR2 is SMNVEV (reference sequence). Trimming pared 2 bases from V and 1 base from J, leaving 8 bases between. The CDR3 extends over 14 amino acids.

This chain joins TRBV19 and TRBJ2-1; 8 bases match TRBD2. Trimming cost V 4 bases and J 7 bases; bases outside gene matches: 3. In germline, CDR1 is LNHDA, CDR2 SQIVND (reference sequence). The CDR3 totals 13 residues. DNA of the CDR3: TGTGCCAGTAGTAGACGGGAGGGGAATGAGCAGTTCTTC. Translated, it gives CASSRREGNEQFF.

DNA of the CDR3: TGTGCCACCAGCCAGGGACTCGTGAACAATCAGCCCCAGCATTTT. It is translated as CATSQGLVNNQPQHF. V is TRBV15 and J is TRBJ1-5; D might be TRBD1 (5 bases). The ends were cut back, 5 bases at V and 3 bases at J, with 14 bases in the middle. Germline V gene data show CDR1 as LNHNV and CDR2 as YYDKDF (reference sequence). The CDR3 spans 15 residues.

This chain links TRBV5-1 with TRBJ2-1, with 8 bases lining up with TRBD2. This CDR3 has 15 residues. The germline V gene encodes CDR1 SGHRS and CDR2 YFSETQ. With 2 bases clipped from V and 9 bases from J, the junction kept 10 bases outside the gene matches. CDR3 coding DNA: TGCGCCAGCAGCTTCGGGAGGGGACTAGATACTGAGCAGTTCTTC. It codes for CASSFGRGLDTEQFF.

The chain has TRBV11-2 and TRBJ1-3, with TRBD1 matching over 7 bases. The germline V gene has CDR1 SGHAT and CDR2 FQNNGV. CDR3 length equals 15 residues. Trimming took 5 bases from V and 4 from J; bases not matched to a gene: 8. This CDR3 is CASSRLTGAGNTIYF. The CDR3 region has the DNA TGTGCCAGCAGCCGCCTCACAGGGGCGGGAAACACCATATATTTT.

This chain uses TRBV9 with TRBJ1-1; D perhaps matches TRBD1 (6 bases). CDR3 length: 18 residues. In germline, CDR1 is SGDLS, CDR2 YYNGEE. Trimming took 4 bases from V and 10 from J, leaving 32 bases between them. CDR3 coding DNA: TGTGCCAGCAGCACCCGAGGGGGGGAGGCAGGGTCAGGCGGTCGAGCTTTCTTT. It encodes CASSTRGGEAGSGGRAFF.

V is TRBV7-3 and J is TRBJ2-3, with TRBD2 as a possible D gene (7 bases). V lost 5 bases to trimming and J lost 5 bases, with 17 bases between them. Per the germline V gene, CDR1 is SGHTA and CDR2 is FQGTGA. The CDR3 covers 15 residues. The CDR3 bases are TGTGCCAGCAGCCCTCCGGGGGGCATAGGAGATACGCAGTATTTT. This gives the protein CASSPPGGIGDTQYF.

The chain couples TRBV19 to TRBJ1-2; no clear D. The V and J ends lost 9 bases and 7 bases respectively, with 12 bases between them. This CDR3 comprises 11 residues. The germline V gene encodes CDR1 LNHDA and CDR2 SQIVND (reference sequence). Here the CDR3 DNA reads TGTGCCAGCCCTTTAGAGGGTGGCTACACCTTC. It translates to CASPLEGGYTF. The full variable domain, its missing parts supplied by reference TRBV19 and TRBJ1-2, is DGGITQSPKYLFRKEGQNVTLSCEQNLNHDAMYWYRQDPGQGLRLIYYSQIVNDFQKGDIAEGYSVSREKKESFPLTVTSAQKNPTAFYLCASPLEGGYTFGSGTRLTVV.

The J gene is TRBJ1-2, the V gene TRBV19, with D possibly being TRBD1 (6 bases). This CDR3 is built from 16 residues. Trimming stripped 4 bases from V and 7 bases from J, with 22 bases between. Germline V CDR1 and CDR2: LNHDA, SQIVND (reference sequence). The CDR3 loop is CASSTNLSRGSSGYTF. Written as DNA, the CDR3 is TGTGCCAGTAGTACCAACCTATCGAGGGGGAGCAGTGGCTACACCTTC.

V is TRBV18 and J is TRBJ1-5, with 7 bases lining up with TRBD1. V dropped 2 bases and J dropped 0; count of bases not matched to a gene: 4. CDR1 and CDR2 from the germline V gene are KGHSH and LQKENI. There are 16 residues in the CDR3. This CDR3 reads CASSPGGGDSNQPQHF. The CDR3 nucleotides are TGTGCCAGCTCACCAGGAGGGGGCGATAGCAATCAGCCCCAGCATTTT.

The chain recombines TRBV30 with TRBJ2-7; tentatively, D is TRBD1 (6 bases). The V end was cut by 3 bases, the J end by 2 bases, with 11 bases between. Per germline, CDR1 GTSNPN and CDR2 SVGIG (reference sequence). The CDR3 runs 13 residues. The CDR3 protein is CAWRSGETYEQYF. CDR3 DNA: TGTGCCTGGAGGTCAGGGGAAACCTACGAGCAGTACTTC.

The rearrangement joins TRBV18 to TRBJ2-5; 13 nucleotides align to TRBD2. After removal of 0 bases from V and 5 bases from J, the junction contained 6 bases not matched to a gene. Germline loops: CDR1 KGHSH, CDR2 LQKENI. The CDR3 runs 17 residues. CDR3 DNA: TGTGCCAGCTCACCACCGGGACTAGCGGGGAGGCCGGAGACCCAGTACTTC. This sequence encodes CASSPPGLAGRPETQYF.

This clone showed up just a few times. The V gene is TRBV6-2 or TRBV6-3, the J gene TRBJ2-7, with D unresolved. This CDR3 region has 13 residues. Per the germline V gene, CDR1 is MNHEY and CDR2 is SVGEGT. V was trimmed by 2 bases and J by 6 bases, leaving 11 bases between them. The DNA for the CDR3 is TGTGCCAGCAGTTACATCCAAGCTGGCGAGCAGTACTTC. This sequence encodes CASSYIQAGEQYF.

The chain links TRBV6-5 to TRBJ1-6, with D possibly being TRBD1 (6 bases). The CDR3 runs 12 residues. CDR1 is MNHEY and CDR2 is SVGAGI in the germline V gene. V gave up 6 bases and J gave up 10 bases, with 10 bases separating them. CDR3 loop: CASRQGSSPLHF. The CDR3 region has the DNA TGTGCCAGCAGACAGGGAAGCTCACCCCTCCACTTT.